The 28 T cell receptor beta chains in this list originate from one sample, sequenced in a study of neurological immune-mediated disorders. TCRdb re-derived calls from the 5' RACE reads in MiXCR, one entry per CDR3 protein. Of 75,000 to 85,000 distinct CDR3 sequences in the sample, 17% were seen once. Sequenced input: PBMCs. The origin of the receptors is a woman between 35 and 50 years old in good health.

This clonotype occurred many times. This rearrangement joins TRBV20-1 to TRBJ2-5; the D gene is possibly TRBD2 (5 bases). The V and J ends lost 0 bases and 7 bases respectively, with 15 bases between them. Germline values: CDR1 DFQATT, CDR2 SNEGSKA (reference sequence). This CDR3 spans 14 amino acids. The CDR3 DNA reads TGCAGTGCTAGAGATGGACCACTCGAGGGGACCCAGTACTTC. It yields the protein CSARDGPLEGTQYF.

This clonotype was counted many times. The rearrangement links TRBV28 to TRBJ2-1; D gene uncertain. The CDR3 runs 15 residues. V was trimmed by 4 bases and J by 3 bases, leaving 13 bases between them. CDR1 is MDHEN, CDR2 SYDVKM, per germline. This CDR3 reads CASSSFRTGYNEQFF. CDR3 nucleotide sequence: TGTGCCAGCAGTTCATTTAGGACGGGCTACAATGAGCAGTTCTTC.

This clonotype was counted many times. V gene TRBV7-2 combines with J gene TRBJ2-5; D uncertain. The CDR3 totals 14 residues. The germline CDR1 and CDR2 sequences are SGHTA and FQGNSA. V lost 4 bases and J lost 4, with 13 bases in between. CDR3 sequence: CASSSTPSSETQYF. The CDR3 bases are TGTGCCAGCAGCTCCACACCCTCCTCAGAGACCCAGTACTTC.

This clonotype was seen a few times. The chain couples TRBV20-1 to TRBJ2-7; 7 bases fit TRBD1. The CDR3 has 16 amino acids. Per germline, CDR1 DFQATT and CDR2 SNEGSKA (reference sequence). Unmatched junction bases numbered 10, after V lost 0 bases and J lost 2 bases. In DNA, the CDR3 is TGCAGTGCTAGAGATACCAGGGACAGTTACACCTACGAGCAGTACTTC. Its protein product is CSARDTRDSYTYEQYF.

Ten or more counts support this clonotype. The chain joins TRBV4-3 to TRBJ2-1; TRBD2 matches 8 bases. The junction had 7 bases not matched to a gene; V was cut back by 0 bases and J by 9 bases. Germline V gene sequence: CDR1 LGHNA, CDR2 YSLEER. The CDR3 covers 15 residues. The CDR3 DNA sequence: TGCGCCAGCAGCCAAGATGGGGGACTAGAGGGTGAGCAGTTCTTC. Translated, it gives CASSQDGGLEGEQFF.

The chain is built from TRBV7-8 and TRBJ1-2; a possible D gene is TRBD1 (5 bases). Germline assignment: CDR1 SGHVS and CDR2 FQNEAQ. This CDR3 contains 13 residues. V lost 5 bases and J lost 2, with 9 bases in between. The CDR3 spells CASSPRDNYGYTF. Here the CDR3 DNA reads TGTGCCAGCAGCCCTCGGGACAACTATGGCTACACCTTC.

In this sample, this clonotype turned up many times. The chain has TRBV18 and TRBJ2-2; 7 positions match TRBD1. V was clipped by 6 bases and J by 8 bases; unmatched bases: 12. CDR1 and CDR2 from the germline V gene are KGHSH and LQKENI. The CDR3 has 15 residues. This chain's CDR3 is CASSPQQGRSGELFF. The DNA for the CDR3 is TGTGCCAGCTCGCCTCAACAGGGGCGATCGGGGGAGCTGTTTTTT.

As for this clonotype: An end of the junction does not agree with germline; a read error may underlie this. V gene TRBV7-2 combines with J gene TRBJ2-3; possibly TRBD1 for D (5 bases). This CDR3 comprises 11 residues. Germline V gene lookup returns CDR1 SGHTA and CDR2 FQGNSA. The CDR3 protein is CTTQGGDTQYF. The CDR3 DNA is TGCACCACCCAGGGCGGTGATACGCAGTATTTT.

On this clonotype: A much larger clonotype is one base distant, so this may be a read error. The CDR3 region has the DNA TGTGTCAGCAGTTCCAACGGACGGGACACTGAAGCTTTCTTT. Residues: CVSSSNGRDTEAFF. This rearrangement joins TRBV28 to TRBJ1-1; D is undetermined. Germline V gives CDR1 MDHEN, CDR2 SYDVKM. The CDR3 loop spans 14 amino acids.

Many counts were recorded for this clonotype. The chain links TRBV6-2 or TRBV6-3 to TRBJ2-1; D call uncertain. CDR1 MNHEY and CDR2 SVGEGT come from the germline V gene. The V gene lost 2 bases and the J gene lost 0 bases, with 11 bases spanning the gap. CDR3 length: 16 residues. Written as DNA, the CDR3 is TGTGCCAGCAGTTACCTCGACCCTTTCTCCTACAATGAGCAGTTCTTC. Encoded protein: CASSYLDPFSYNEQFF.

This clonotype was counted at least ten times. CDR3 nucleotide sequence: TGTGCCAGCAGCCCCTCCCTGGGGGGCAATGAGCAGTTCTTC. Translated: CASSPSLGGNEQFF. V is TRBV6-2 or TRBV6-3 and J is TRBJ2-1; D perhaps matches TRBD2 (6 bases). The CDR3 extends over 14 amino acids. The V end was cut by 6 bases, the J end by 6 bases, with 15 bases between. Germline loops: CDR1 MNHEY, CDR2 SVGEGT.

This clonotype was recorded at least ten times. CDR3 sequence (DNA): TGTGCCACCAGCAGAGATCAGGGTCAGCCCCAGCATTTT. This codes for CATSRDQGQPQHF. The chain carries TRBV15 and TRBJ1-5; possibly TRBD1 for D (5 bases). V shed 0 bases and J shed 6 bases, with 6 bases lying between them. The CDR3 loop spans 13 amino acids. Per the germline V gene, CDR1 is LNHNV and CDR2 is YYDKDF (reference sequence). The entire variable domain, with the rest obtained from reference TRBV15 and TRBJ1-5, is as follows: DAMVIQNPRYQVTQFGKPVTLSCSQTLNHNVMYWYQQKSSQAPKLLFHYYDKDFNNEADTPDNFQSRRPNTSFCFLDIRSPGLGDTAMYLCATSRDQGQPQHFGDGTRLSIL.

This clonotype was detected many times. The chain has TRBV7-2 and TRBJ2-5, with no clear D. V lost 8 bases and J 5 bases, leaving 9 bases between the germline ends. The germline V gene encodes CDR1 SGHTA and CDR2 FQGNSA. The CDR3 contains 11 residues. The CDR3 sequence: CASWNGETQYF. DNA for the CDR3: TGTGCCAGCTGGAACGGGGAGACCCAGTACTTC.

This clonotype was counted many times. The gene calls are TRBV20-1 and TRBJ1-5, with D tentatively TRBD1 (6 bases). V was trimmed by 5 bases and J by 0 bases, leaving 14 bases between them. The CDR3 sequence is 15 residues long. CDR1 is DFQATT and CDR2 is SNEGSKA in the germline V gene (reference sequence). For the CDR3, the DNA is TGCAGTGCTTGGACAGCCGAAAATAGCAATCAGCCCCAGCATTTT. It codes for CSAWTAENSNQPQHF.

As to this clonotype: An end of the junction differs from the germline gene, which may be a read error. The rearrangement links TRBV20-1 to TRBJ1-5; D gene unclear. This CDR3 has 14 residues. Germline CDR1 DFQATT, CDR2 SNEGSKA (reference sequence). CDR3: CSAGGPQFGEPQHF. The CDR3 DNA is TGCAGTGCTGGAGGCCCCCAATTTGGGGAGCCCCAGCATTTC.

There are many counts of this clonotype. V usage is TRBV12-3 or TRBV12-4 and J usage is TRBJ2-1; D not certain. The V and J ends lost 5 bases and 4 bases respectively, with 9 bases between them. This CDR3 is built from 13 residues. Here the CDR3 reads CASSRDTYNEQFF. Here the CDR3 DNA reads TGTGCCAGCAGTCGCGACACTTACAATGAGCAGTTCTTC.

The table lists this clonotype with many counts. J is TRBJ2-3 and V is TRBV18, with TRBD2 matching over 7 bases. V lost 6 bases, J lost 3 bases, and 6 bases stayed unmatched. This CDR3 comprises 14 residues. CDR1 is KGHSH, CDR2 LQKENI, per germline. CDR3: CASSEQRGTDTQYF. In nucleotides, the CDR3 is TGTGCCAGCTCGGAACAGCGGGGAACAGATACGCAGTATTTT.

This clonotype came up many times. Mismatch with germline at one junction end may stem from a read error. V usage is TRBV7-9 and J usage is TRBJ1-2; TRBD1 might be the D (6 bases). Germline values: CDR1 SEHNR, CDR2 FQNEAQ (reference sequence). The CDR3 extends over 16 amino acids. The CDR3 DNA follows: TGTACCAGCAGCTTAAGGTCGGACAGAAACTTCTATGGCTACACCTTC. This sequence encodes CTSSLRSDRNFYGYTF.

A single count supports this clonotype. The V call is TRBV29-1, the J call TRBJ1-2; D is possibly TRBD1 (5 bases). Trimming removed 3 bases from V and 5 bases from J, with 16 bases in between. This CDR3 is built from 14 residues. The germline V gene has CDR1 SQVTM and CDR2 ANQGSEA. CDR3 DNA sequence: TGCAGCGTTGATCGGGATTGGGGCAATTATGGCTACACCTTC. Protein: CSVDRDWGNYGYTF.

This clonotype was seen repeatedly, ten times or more. The rearrangement links TRBV20-1 to TRBJ1-1, with D unclear. Trimming removed 1 base at V and 2 bases at J, with 11 bases between. Per the germline V gene, CDR1 is DFQATT and CDR2 is SNEGSKA (reference sequence). The length of the CDR3 is 14 residues. This chain's CDR3 is CSARVRGKNTEAFF. The DNA of the CDR3 is TGCAGTGCTAGAGTGCGGGGAAAAAACACTGAAGCTTTCTTT.

This clonotype was found many times. The chain couples TRBV6-6 to TRBJ2-7; D uncertain. This CDR3 comprises 14 residues. The germline V and J ends were trimmed by 0 bases and 0 bases, with 6 bases remaining between them. Germline CDR1 MNHNY, CDR2 SVGAGI (reference sequence). CDR3 in amino acids: CASSYSVFSYEQYF. The CDR3 DNA follows: TGTGCCAGCAGTTACTCGGTCTTCTCCTACGAGCAGTACTTC.

This clonotype appeared many times. The chain combines TRBV5-1 with TRBJ1-2, with D maybe TRBD1 (5 bases). Looked up from germline, CDR1 is SGHRS and CDR2 is YFSETQ. This CDR3 is 14 amino acids long. With 0 bases removed from V and 6 bases from J, the gap between germline ends came to 12 bases. The DNA for the CDR3 is TGCGCCAGCAGCTTGGTGGGGACCCAGGATGGCTACACCTTC. Residues: CASSLVGTQDGYTF.

This clonotype was seen a handful of times. The chain has TRBV30 and TRBJ1-2; 8 bases match TRBD1. Trimming at V came to 6 bases and at J to 4 bases, leaving 4 bases not matched to a gene. Germline assignment: CDR1 GTSNPN and CDR2 SVGIG (reference sequence). This CDR3 spans 12 amino acids. CDR3 nucleotide sequence: TGTGCCTGCAGACAGGGGACCTATGGCTACACCTTC. This encodes CACRQGTYGYTF. The full variable domain, with the rest looked up from reference TRBV30 and TRBJ1-2, is SQTIHQWPATLVQPVGSPLSLECTVEGTSNPNLYWYRQAAGRGLQLLFYSVGIGQISSEVPQNLSASRPQDRQFILSSKKLLLSDSGFYLCACRQGTYGYTFGSGTRLTVV.

This clonotype was recorded once. This chain connects TRBV9 to TRBJ2-7, with D unresolved. Germline loops: CDR1 SGDLS, CDR2 YYNGEE. Trimming stripped 3 bases from V and 0 bases from J, with 1 base between. The CDR3 loop spans 11 amino acids. The CDR3 DNA sequence: TGTGCCAGCAGCGGCTCCTACGAGCAGTACTTC. Translation gives CASSGSYEQYF.

This clonotype was seen ten or more times. The chain joins TRBV7-3 to TRBJ2-5; D is unclear. The V end lost 5 bases, the J end lost 5 bases, and 12 bases lay between the germline ends. This CDR3 spans 13 amino acids. Germline V CDR1 and CDR2: SGHTA, FQGTGA. CDR3 protein: CASSLDVFETQYF. CDR3 nucleotides: TGTGCCAGCAGCCTGGACGTATTCGAGACCCAGTACTTC.

This clonotype has a count of ten or more. This rearrangement joins TRBV7-2 to TRBJ2-3; 10 positions agree with TRBD2. The length of the CDR3 is 16 residues. Losses at the gene ends were 3 bases for V and 0 bases for J; bases not matched to a gene: 3. Germline loops: CDR1 SGHTA, CDR2 FQGNSA. The CDR3 loop reads CASSLGAGGSTDTQYF. CDR3 DNA: TGTGCCAGCAGCTTGGGAGCGGGGGGGAGCACAGATACGCAGTATTTT.

This clonotype was observed at least ten times. This chain joins TRBV7-8 and TRBJ1-2, with unresolved D. V lost 1 base to trimming and J lost 4 bases, with 7 bases between them. Per the germline V gene, CDR1 is SGHVS and CDR2 is FQNEAQ. The CDR3 runs to 13 residues. For the CDR3, the DNA is TGTGCCAGCAGCTTAGGGGCGCGCTATGGCTACACCTTC. This translates into CASSLGARYGYTF.

The sample holds many counts of this clonotype. CDR3: CASSPGLLSEQYF. In DNA, the CDR3 is TGTGCCAGCAGTCCGGGACTCCTCAGCGAGCAGTACTTC. The chain links TRBV12-3 or TRBV12-4 to TRBJ2-7; tentatively, D is TRBD2 (6 bases). V lost 5 bases to trimming and J lost 6 bases, with 14 bases between them. This CDR3 region has 13 residues.